One TCR beta chain is described in this entry. The data derive from a study of immune evolution from preneoplasia to lung adenocarcinoma. Profiled with immunoSEQ multiplex PCR; TCRdb holds only in-frame clones, not every one. The repertoire has some 4,000 clones, 80% of them found once; the top ten carry roughly 5%. The CDR3 runs 14 residues. V trimming: 4 bases; J trimming: 4 bases; junction bases outside the gene matches: 5. Germline CDR1 SGHTA, CDR2 FQGNSA. The chain joins TRBV7-2 to TRBJ2-7, with TRBD2 matching 9 bases. The receptor was derived from a person aged 65 to 79 with lung adenocarcinoma. The sequencing input was FFPE lung adenocarcinoma in situ tissue. CDR3 loop: CASSSSAGGYEQYF. For the CDR3, the DNA is TGTGCCAGCAGCTCCTCGGCGGGGGGGTACGAGCAGTACTTC.